This T cell receptor beta chain originates from a study of T-cell reconstitution after alpha-beta-depleted transplantation in children. Whole-study findings and limits: Alpha-beta T cells about two months after transplant reportedly derived from several hundred expanded graft clones. Surviving recipient T cells and thymic progenitors produced the high day-60 TCRbeta diversity seen in some patients. It was newly produced T cells that mostly accounted for T-cell counts and diversity one year after transplant.

Unique molecular identifiers were incorporated when the TCRbeta library was constructed. TCRdb redid the calling of the PCR reads with MiXCR, one entry per CDR3 protein. The profile covers about 830,000 distinct CDR3 sequences, with under 20% appearing a single time and roughly 4.8% taken by the ten largest. To note about this clonotype: Its cognate antigen is unknown.

Germline CDR1 and CDR2: SGHRS and YFSETQ. V trimming: 0 bases; J trimming: 4 bases; junction bases outside the gene matches: 11. The CDR3 totals 17 residues. The clonotype was recovered from a male patient between 5 and 17 years old who had a stem cell transplant for acute lymphoblastic leukemia, so the T cells may come from the graft donor. This chain joins TRBV5-1 and TRBJ1-1; 8 positions match TRBD1. The sequenced sample was PBMCs, mostly from graft donor cells, obtained 360 days after TCRalphabeta/CD19-depleted stem cell transplant. CDR3 DNA: TGCGCCAGCAGCTTGGAGGTTTATGCCAGGGGGCCCACTGAAGCTTTCTTT. This gives the protein CASSLEVYARGPTEAFF.